The 19 T cell receptor beta chains listed next were all sequenced from one sample in a study of early T cells in non-severe SARS-CoV-2 infection. One entry per CDR3 protein results from TCRdb running MiXCR on the 5' RACE reads. The data hold 75,000 or so distinct CDR3 sequences, with roughly an eighth observed a single time. Here the sequenced sample was whole blood, taken at baseline. These receptors all come from an adult who was a healthcare worker with PCR-confirmed SARS-CoV-2 infection or an uninfected control (not recorded which).

The V and J genes are TRBV2 and TRBJ1-3; D not resolved. The V and J ends lost 7 bases and 4 bases respectively, with 8 bases between them. Germline V CDR1 and CDR2: SNHLY, FYNNEI. The CDR3 consists of 12 residues. CDR3 amino acids: CASTGYGNTIYF. CDR3 nucleotides: TGTGCCAGCACGGGTTACGGAAACACCATATATTTT.

This clonotype was detected only a few times. This sequence joins TRBV2 and TRBJ2-7; TRBD2 matches 15 bases. CDR1 SNHLY and CDR2 FYNNEI come from the germline V gene. V lost 8 bases and J lost 0; bases outside the gene matches: 8. The CDR3 is 17 residues long. This CDR3 reads CASSWTSGGESSYEQYF. Written as DNA, the CDR3 is TGTGCCAGCTCCTGGACTAGCGGGGGGGAAAGCTCCTACGAGCAGTACTTC.

In its sample, this clonotype was seen a few times. The chain employs TRBV20-1 and TRBJ2-1; 8 nucleotides match TRBD1. This CDR3 region has 13 residues. The junction had 2 bases not matched to a gene; V was cut back by 3 bases and J by 4 bases. Per germline, CDR1 DFQATT and CDR2 SNEGSKA (reference sequence). CDR3 amino acids: CSARRDRYNEQFF. The CDR3 DNA reads as TGCAGTGCTAGGCGGGACAGGTACAATGAGCAGTTCTTC.

Only a few counts were recorded for this clonotype. CDR3 amino acids: CASSRYPGELFF. Written as DNA, the CDR3 is TGTGCCAGCAGTCGATATCCCGGGGAGCTGTTTTTT. The chain links TRBV12-3 or TRBV12-4 to TRBJ2-2; D not resolved. Trimming pared 5 bases from V and 6 bases from J, leaving 7 bases between. The CDR3 sequence is 12 residues long.

The rearrangement links TRBV7-3 to TRBJ2-2; maybe TRBD2 (6 bases). This CDR3 is 16 amino acids long. V lost 0 bases to trimming and J lost 3 bases, with 11 bases between them. From germline, CDR1 is SGHTA and CDR2 FQGTGA. The CDR3 nucleotides read TGTGCCAGCAGCTTAACGCGGTCTAGCGACACCGGGGAGCTGTTTTTT. Protein: CASSLTRSSDTGELFF. The full variable domain, with the rest looked up from reference TRBV7-3 and TRBJ2-2, is GAGVSQTPSNKVTEKGKYVELRCDPISGHTALYWYRQSLGQGPEFLIYFQGTGAADDSGLPNDRFFAVRPEGSVSTLKIQRTERGDSAVYLCASSLTRSSDTGELFFGEGSRLTVL.

This clonotype has more than one count but fewer than ten. The chain uses TRBV7-8 and TRBJ2-7; D is ambiguous. With 8 bases removed from V and 2 bases from J, the gap between germline ends came to 13 bases. From germline, CDR1 is SGHVS and CDR2 FQNEAQ. The length of the CDR3 is 13 residues. The CDR3 nucleotides are TGTGCCAGCTCCTTGGATAATCCCTACGAGCAGTACTTC. The encoded protein is CASSLDNPYEQYF.

In its sample, this clonotype was seen a few times. The chain joins TRBV29-1 to TRBJ2-1; either TRBD1 or TRBD2 may supply D (5 bases each). V was pared by 6 bases and J by 9 bases, with 15 bases between. Germline loops: CDR1 SQVTM, CDR2 ANQGSEA. The length of the CDR3 is 12 residues. CDR3 region: CSVSGDRGEQFF. CDR3 coding DNA: TGCAGCGTCTCCGGGGACCGCGGTGAGCAGTTCTTC.

The V gene is TRBV4-2, the J gene TRBJ2-7; TRBD1 matches 7 bases. This CDR3 is built from 14 residues. V lost 4 bases and J lost 3; bases outside the gene matches: 6. Germline V gene lookup returns CDR1 LGHNA and CDR2 YNFKEQ. CDR3 DNA sequence: TGTGCCAGCAGCCTTGAGACAGGGTTCTACGAGCAGTACTTC. Translated, it gives CASSLETGFYEQYF.

This clonotype was recorded at least ten times. The chain links TRBV3-1 to TRBJ1-5; D might be TRBD1 (5 bases). Germline V gene lookup returns CDR1 LGHDT and CDR2 YNNKEL (reference sequence). The CDR3 has 15 amino acids. Trimming cost V 1 base and J 0 bases, with 7 bases left between them. The CDR3 spells CASSQGRASNQPQHF. Here the CDR3 DNA reads TGTGCCAGCAGCCAAGGCAGGGCTAGCAATCAGCCCCAGCATTTT.

This clonotype showed up just a few times. The chain joins TRBV7-9 to TRBJ2-1, with D perhaps assigned TRBD1 or TRBD2 (5 bases each). Germline CDR1 is SEHNR and CDR2 is FQNEAQ (reference sequence). V lost 2 bases and J lost 3, with 11 bases in between. This CDR3 comprises 15 residues. The CDR3 DNA reads as TGTGCCAGCAGCTTATCCGGGGCCTTCTACAATGAGCAGTTCTTC. Translating gives CASSLSGAFYNEQFF.

The chain employs TRBV12-3 or TRBV12-4 and TRBJ1-1; no firm D call. This CDR3 contains 13 residues. The V gene lost 4 bases and the J gene lost 3 bases, with 9 bases spanning the gap. The CDR3 reads CASSSGRYTEAFF. As DNA, the CDR3 is TGTGCCAGCAGTTCCGGACGGTACACTGAAGCTTTCTTT.

Many counts were recorded for this clonotype. Here the CDR3 DNA reads TGTGCCAGCAGCCAAGAGGGACAGGCCGGGTATGGCTACACCTTC. It codes for CASSQEGQAGYGYTF. The chain recombines TRBV3-1 with TRBJ1-2; 8 nucleotides line up with TRBD1. Trimming removed 0 bases from V and 5 bases from J; junction bases left unmatched: 5. CDR3 length: 15 amino acids. Germline V gene sequence: CDR1 LGHDT, CDR2 YNNKEL (reference sequence). The full variable domain, in which reference TRBV3-1 and TRBJ1-2 provide the parts outside the CDR3, is DTAVSQTPKYLVTQMGNDKSIKCEQNLGHDTMYWYKQDSKKFLKIMFSYNNKELIINETVPNRFSPKSPDKAHLNLHINSLELGDSAVYFCASSQEGQAGYGYTFGSGTRLTVV.

This clonotype has just a few counts. The chain employs TRBV12-3 or TRBV12-4 and TRBJ1-3, with TRBD1 as a possible D gene (5 bases). The CDR3 is 14 residues long. V gave up 6 bases and J gave up 1 base, with 10 bases separating them. Written as DNA, the CDR3 is TGTGCCAGCAGGCTCGACAGTTCTGGAAACACCATATATTTT. This sequence encodes CASRLDSSGNTIYF.

This clonotype was seen only a few times. CDR3 DNA: TGTGCCAGCAGCAAAGGGTCTAGCTTCTACAATGAGCAGTTCTTC. It codes for CASSKGSSFYNEQFF. This chain joins TRBV21-1 and TRBJ2-1. TRBV21-1 is reported as a pseudogene. The CDR3 has 15 amino acids.

The V and J genes are TRBV9 and TRBJ2-6; 10 nucleotides align to TRBD1. Per germline, CDR1 SGDLS and CDR2 YYNGEE. This CDR3 has 17 residues. V gave up 3 bases and J gave up 2 bases; unmatched junction bases: 5. DNA of the CDR3: TGTGCCAGCAGCGCGGACAGGGGGATCGCTGGGGCCAACGTCCTGACTTTC. Amino acid sequence: CASSADRGIAGANVLTF.

This clonotype occurred a few times. The chain combines TRBV5-6 with TRBJ1-2; possible D gene TRBD1, 5 bases. V was pared by 0 bases and J by 3 bases, with 6 bases between. The CDR3 length is 13 residues. Germline V CDR1 and CDR2: SGHDT, YYEEEE. CDR3 in amino acids: CASSLEQDYGYTF. CDR3 DNA sequence: TGTGCCAGCAGCTTGGAACAGGACTATGGCTACACCTTC.

This clonotype was detected many times. V is TRBV4-1 and J is TRBJ2-7, with D perhaps being TRBD1 or TRBD2 (5 bases each). CDR1 and CDR2 (germline): MGHRA, YSYEKL. There are 17 residues in the CDR3. Trimming pared 0 bases from V and 5 bases from J, leaving 20 bases between. This CDR3 is CASSQDPGQRGYHEQYF. For the CDR3, the DNA is TGCGCCAGCAGCCAAGATCCAGGGCAGAGGGGTTACCACGAGCAGTACTTC.

In its sample, this clonotype was seen a few times. The rearrangement uses TRBV15 and TRBJ1-1; D is ambiguous. This CDR3 spans 12 amino acids. The germline gives CDR1 LNHNV, CDR2 YYDKDF (reference sequence). The germline V and J ends were trimmed by 0 bases and 8 bases, with 7 bases remaining between them. This CDR3 reads CATSRDSAEAFF. Here the CDR3 DNA reads TGTGCCACCAGCAGAGATTCGGCGGAAGCTTTCTTT.

The chain joins TRBV7-6 to TRBJ2-5, with 13 bases matching TRBD2. J gave up 5 bases and V 0 bases, and 3 bases lay outside the gene matches. The CDR3 totals 16 residues. In germline, CDR1 is SGHVS, CDR2 FNYEAQ. CDR3 nucleotide sequence: TGTGCCAGCAGCTTAGCCCGGACTAGCGGGAGTGAGACCCAGTACTTC. This encodes CASSLARTSGSETQYF.